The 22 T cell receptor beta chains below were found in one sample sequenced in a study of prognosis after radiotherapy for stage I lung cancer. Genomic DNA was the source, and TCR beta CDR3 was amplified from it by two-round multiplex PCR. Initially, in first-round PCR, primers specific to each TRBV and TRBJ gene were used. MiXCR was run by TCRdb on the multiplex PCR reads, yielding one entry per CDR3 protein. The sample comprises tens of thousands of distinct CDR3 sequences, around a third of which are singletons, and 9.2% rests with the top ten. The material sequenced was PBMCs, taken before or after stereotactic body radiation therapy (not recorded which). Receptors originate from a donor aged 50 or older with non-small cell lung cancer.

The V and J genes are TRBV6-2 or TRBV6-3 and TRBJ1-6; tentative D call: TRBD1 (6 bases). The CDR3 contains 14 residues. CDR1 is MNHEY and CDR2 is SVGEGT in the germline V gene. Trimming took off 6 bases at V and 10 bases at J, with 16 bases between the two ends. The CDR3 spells CASRTHRDSSPLHF. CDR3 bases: TGTGCCAGCAGGACGCACAGGGATTCCTCACCCCTCCACTTT.

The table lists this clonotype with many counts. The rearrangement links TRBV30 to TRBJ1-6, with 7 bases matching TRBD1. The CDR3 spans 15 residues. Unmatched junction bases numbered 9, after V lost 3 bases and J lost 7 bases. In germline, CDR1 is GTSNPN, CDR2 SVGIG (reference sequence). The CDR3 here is CAWRGRQGVNSPLHF. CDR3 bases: TGTGCCTGGAGAGGTCGACAGGGCGTAAATTCACCCCTCCACTTT.

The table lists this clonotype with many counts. This chain's CDR3 is CASSLMGGRAETQYF. Written as DNA, the CDR3 is TGTGCCAGCAGCTTAATGGGCGGGAGAGCGGAGACCCAGTACTTC. J is TRBJ2-5 and V is TRBV7-3; 7 nucleotides align to TRBD2. This CDR3 is 15 amino acids long. CDR1 is SGHTA, CDR2 FQGTGA, per germline. V was pared by 1 base and J by 5 bases, with 7 bases of the junction left unmatched. The full variable domain, completed using reference TRBV7-3 and TRBJ2-5, is GAGVSQTPSNKVTEKGKYVELRCDPISGHTALYWYRQSLGQGPEFLIYFQGTGAADDSGLPNDRFFAVRPEGSVSTLKIQRTERGDSAVYLCASSLMGGRAETQYFGPGTRLLVL.

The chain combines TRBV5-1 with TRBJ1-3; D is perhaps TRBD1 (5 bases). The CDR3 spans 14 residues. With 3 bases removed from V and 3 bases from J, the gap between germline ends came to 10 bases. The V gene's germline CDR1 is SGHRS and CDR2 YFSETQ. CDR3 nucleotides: TGCGCCAGCAGCTACCAGGGAGGTGGAAACACCATATATTTT. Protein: CASSYQGGGNTIYF.

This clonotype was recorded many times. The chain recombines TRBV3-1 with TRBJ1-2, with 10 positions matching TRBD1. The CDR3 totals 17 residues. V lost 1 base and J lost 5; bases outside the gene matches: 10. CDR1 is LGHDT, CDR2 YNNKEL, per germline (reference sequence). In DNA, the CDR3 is TGTGCCAGCAGCCAAGCGTCCGGGGGGACAGGGGCTTATGGCTACACCTTC. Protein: CASSQASGGTGAYGYTF.

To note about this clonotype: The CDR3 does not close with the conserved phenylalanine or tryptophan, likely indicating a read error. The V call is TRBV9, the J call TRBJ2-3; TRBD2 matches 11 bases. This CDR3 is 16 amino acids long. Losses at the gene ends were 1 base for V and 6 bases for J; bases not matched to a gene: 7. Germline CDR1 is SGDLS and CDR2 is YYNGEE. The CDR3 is CASSVLAGGPGDTQYL. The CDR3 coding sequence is TGTGCCAGCAGCGTATTAGCGGGAGGGCCGGGGGATACGCAGTATCTT.

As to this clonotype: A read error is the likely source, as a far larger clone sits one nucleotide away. The CDR3 nucleotides read TGTGCCAGCATCCCAGGGACTTACAATGAGCAGTTCTTC. This translates into CASIPGTYNEQFF. The rearrangement joins TRBV7-9 to TRBJ2-1; TRBD2 is a possible D gene (6 bases). CDR1 SEHNR and CDR2 FQNEAQ come from the germline V gene (reference sequence). V was trimmed by 7 bases and J by 4 bases, leaving 11 bases between them. The CDR3 contains 13 residues.

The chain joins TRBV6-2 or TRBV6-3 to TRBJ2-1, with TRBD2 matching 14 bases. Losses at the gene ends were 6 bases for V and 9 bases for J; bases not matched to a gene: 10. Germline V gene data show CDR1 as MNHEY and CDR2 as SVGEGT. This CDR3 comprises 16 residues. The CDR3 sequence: CASSSGLAGGTFEQFF. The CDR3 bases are TGTGCCAGCAGCTCAGGACTAGCGGGAGGTACTTTTGAGCAGTTCTTC.

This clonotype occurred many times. The CDR3, as DNA: TGTGCCAGCAGCTTAGACGGCCTCTCTGGCTACACCTTC. Translated, it gives CASSLDGLSGYTF. The chain employs TRBV7-2 and TRBJ1-2; no clear D gene. V was trimmed by 1 base and J by 7 bases, leaving 10 bases between them. Germline V gene data show CDR1 as SGHTA and CDR2 as FQGNSA. The CDR3 contains 13 residues. The full variable domain, rest sourced from reference TRBV7-2 and TRBJ1-2, is GAGVSQSPSNKVTEKGKDVELRCDPISGHTALYWYRQSLGQGLEFLIYFQGNSAPDKSGLPSDRFSAERTGGSVSTLTIQRTQQEDSAVYLCASSLDGLSGYTFGSGTRLTVV.

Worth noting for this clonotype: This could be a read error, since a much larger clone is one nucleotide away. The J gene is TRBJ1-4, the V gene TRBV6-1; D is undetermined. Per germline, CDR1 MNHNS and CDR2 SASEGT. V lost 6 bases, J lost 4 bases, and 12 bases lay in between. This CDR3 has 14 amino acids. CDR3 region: CASRVGRDNEKLFF. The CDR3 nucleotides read TGTGCCAGCAGAGTCGGGCGGGATAATGAAAAACTGTTTTTT.

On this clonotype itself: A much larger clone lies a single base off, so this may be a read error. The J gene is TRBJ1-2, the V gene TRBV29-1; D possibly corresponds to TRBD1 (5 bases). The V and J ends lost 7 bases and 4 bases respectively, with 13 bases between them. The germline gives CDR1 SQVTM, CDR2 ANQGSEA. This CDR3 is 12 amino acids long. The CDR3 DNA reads TGCAGCGCCATGACAGCTAGCTATGGCTACACCTTC. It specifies CSAMTASYGYTF.

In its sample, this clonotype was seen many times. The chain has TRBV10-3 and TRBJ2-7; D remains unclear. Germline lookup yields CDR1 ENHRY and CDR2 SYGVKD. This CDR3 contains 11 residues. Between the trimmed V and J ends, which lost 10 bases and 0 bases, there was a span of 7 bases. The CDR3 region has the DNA TGTGCCACCTCCCTCTCCTACGAGCAGTACTTC. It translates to CATSLSYEQYF.

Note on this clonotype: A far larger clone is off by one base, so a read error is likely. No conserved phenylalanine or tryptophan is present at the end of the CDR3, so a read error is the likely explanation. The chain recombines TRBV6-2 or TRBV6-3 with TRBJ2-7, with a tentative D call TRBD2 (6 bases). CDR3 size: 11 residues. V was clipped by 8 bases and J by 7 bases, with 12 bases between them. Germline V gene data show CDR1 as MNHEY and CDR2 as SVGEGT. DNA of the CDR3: TGTGCCAGCCTTGGAGGGCGAGAGCAGTACTTA. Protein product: CASLGGREQYL.

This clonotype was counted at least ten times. The CDR3, as DNA: TGTGCCAGCAGTAACTGGACCTTACGTACCGGGGAGCTGTTTTTT. This gives the protein CASSNWTLRTGELFF. The chain employs TRBV2 and TRBJ2-2; D unclear. The V gene lost 5 bases and the J gene lost 5 bases, with 15 bases spanning the gap. The CDR3 is made up of 15 amino acids. Germline V lookup: CDR1 SNHLY, CDR2 FYNNEI.

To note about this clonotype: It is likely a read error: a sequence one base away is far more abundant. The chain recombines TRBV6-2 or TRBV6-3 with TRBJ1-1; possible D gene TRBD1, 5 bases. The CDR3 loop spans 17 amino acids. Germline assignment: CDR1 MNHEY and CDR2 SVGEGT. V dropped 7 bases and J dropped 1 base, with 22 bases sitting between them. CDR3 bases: TGTGCCAGCAAAAGAACCACGGGGGGATCGGGGAACACTGAAGCTTTCTTT. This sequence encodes CASKRTTGGSGNTEAFF.

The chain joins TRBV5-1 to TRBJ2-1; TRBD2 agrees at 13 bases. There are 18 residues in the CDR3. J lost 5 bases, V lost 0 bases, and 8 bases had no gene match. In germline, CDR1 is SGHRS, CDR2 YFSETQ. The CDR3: CASSLVDPGTSGNNEQFF. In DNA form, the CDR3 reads TGCGCCAGCAGCTTGGTTGATCCCGGGACTAGCGGGAACAATGAGCAGTTCTTC.

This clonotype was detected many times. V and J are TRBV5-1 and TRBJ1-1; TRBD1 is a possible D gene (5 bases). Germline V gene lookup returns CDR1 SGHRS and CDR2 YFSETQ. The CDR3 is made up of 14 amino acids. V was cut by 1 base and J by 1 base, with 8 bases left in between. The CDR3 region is CASSLSGGNTEAFF. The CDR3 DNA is TGCGCCAGCAGCTTGTCTGGGGGGAACACTGAAGCTTTCTTT.

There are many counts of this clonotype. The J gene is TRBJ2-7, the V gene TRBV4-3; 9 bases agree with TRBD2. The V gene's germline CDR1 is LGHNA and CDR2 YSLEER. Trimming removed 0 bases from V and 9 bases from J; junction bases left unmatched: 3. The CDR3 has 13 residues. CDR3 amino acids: CASSQELAGSQYF. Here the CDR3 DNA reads TGCGCCAGCAGCCAAGAACTAGCGGGTTCGCAGTACTTC.

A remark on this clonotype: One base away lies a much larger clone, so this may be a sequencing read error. The CDR3 spells CASSRGTSGNYEQYF. CDR3 coding DNA: TGTGCCAGCAGCAGGGGGACTAGCGGGAACTACGAGCAGTACTTC. The chain carries TRBV5-4 and TRBJ2-7, with TRBD2 identical over 13 bases. Germline V lookup: CDR1 SGHNT, CDR2 YYREEE (reference sequence). The trim removed 4 bases at V and 3 bases at J, leaving 4 bases unmatched. This CDR3 contains 15 residues. Combining the CDR3 with reference TRBV5-4 and TRBJ2-7 gives the whole variable domain ETGVTQSPTHLIKTRGQQVTLRCSSQSGHNTVSWYQQALGQGPQFIFQYYREEENGRGNFPPRFSGLQFPNYSSELNVNALELDDSALYLCASSRGTSGNYEQYFGPGTRLTVT.

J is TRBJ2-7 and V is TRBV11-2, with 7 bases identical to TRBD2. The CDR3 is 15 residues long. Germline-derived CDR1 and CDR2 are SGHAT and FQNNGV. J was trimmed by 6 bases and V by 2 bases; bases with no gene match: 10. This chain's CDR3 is CASSLFEGGQVEQYF. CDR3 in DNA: TGTGCCAGCAGCTTATTTGAGGGAGGGCAAGTCGAGCAGTACTTC.

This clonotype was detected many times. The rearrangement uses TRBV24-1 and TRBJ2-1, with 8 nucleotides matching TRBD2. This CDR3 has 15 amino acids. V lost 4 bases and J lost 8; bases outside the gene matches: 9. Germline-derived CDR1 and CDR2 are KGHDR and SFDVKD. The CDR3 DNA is TGTGCCACCAGTGAGGGGACTAGAAGTGTCCATGAGCAGTTCTTC. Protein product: CATSEGTRSVHEQFF.

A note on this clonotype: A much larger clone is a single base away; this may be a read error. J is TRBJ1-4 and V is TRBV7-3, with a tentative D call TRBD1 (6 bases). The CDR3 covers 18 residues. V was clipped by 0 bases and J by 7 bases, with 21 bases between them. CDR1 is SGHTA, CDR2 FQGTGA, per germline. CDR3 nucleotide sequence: TGTGCCAGCAGCTTAACAGGGATTAGGTCAGGGGTAAGTGAAAAACTGTTTTTT. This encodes CASSLTGIRSGVSEKLFF.